The rows below give T cell receptor beta chains drawn from one sample of a study of shared clonotypes between healthy human individuals. This table comes from immunoSEQ multiplex PCR, and its TCRdb copy is limited to in-frame clones, with some not included. The sample contains about 2.4 million clones, 80% to 95% of which appear only once. The sample taken for sequencing was naive CD4+ T cells from PBMCs. The receptors originated from a young man in good health. Some clones in this sample may be carry-over from other donors' samples. CDR3s include the opening cysteine and the closing phenylalanine or tryptophan. D genes are given only for firm matches.

j_gene | d_gene | v_gene | CDR3aa
TRBJ2-4 | - | TRBV28 | CASSLLAAVHIQYF
TRBJ2-4 | - | TRBV11-2 | CASSPSSDIQYF
TRBJ2-6 | TRBD2 | TRBV2 | CAGDGRAGANVLTF
TRBJ2-2 | - | TRBV5-1 | CASSAPSIGGTGELFF
TRBJ1-5 | - | TRBV29-1 | CSVADRGYPTEPQHF
TRBJ2-1 | TRBD2 | TRBV10-3 | CAISEASGSFDEQFF
TRBJ2-7 | TRBD2 | TRBV28 | CASSVTSAAYEQYF
TRBJ1-1 | TRBD1 | TRBV7-9 | CASSLQGDTEAFF
TRBJ1-3 | - | TRBV5-1 | CASSLDSFSGNTIYF
TRBJ2-5 | - | TRBV27 | CASSSQGQETQYF
TRBJ2-3 | - | TRBV6-5 | CASSRNPGIVDTQYF
TRBJ1-1 | TRBD1 | TRBV28 | CASSLVGTANTEAFF
TRBJ2-5 | - | TRBV5-5 | CASSLDVRETQYF
TRBJ2-1 | - | TRBV4-2 | CASSQDLYNEQFF
TRBJ2-2 | TRBD2 | TRBV18 | CASSRRLAENTGELFF
TRBJ2-7 | TRBD2 | TRBV19 | CASSRLAGGHEQYF
TRBJ2-7 | TRBD1 | TRBV27 | CASSLVATGSPYEQYF
TRBJ2-1 | TRBD2 | TRBV10-1 | CASILRTSGNEQFF
TRBJ1-1 | - | TRBV7-6 | CASSLLVRGSVNTEAFF
TRBJ2-3 | - | TRBV19 | CASSINSGETQYF
TRBJ1-2 | - | TRBV7-9 | CASSFPAGVGYGYTF
TRBJ2-7 | - | TRBV7-2 | CASSYTRDTYEQYF
TRBJ1-5 | - | TRBV5-6 | CASSWGPISNQPQHF
TRBJ1-2 | - | TRBV6-5 | CASRQNYGYTF
TRBJ2-1 | - | TRBV6-5 | CASLASRWGNEQFF
TRBJ1-5 | TRBD1 | TRBV10-3 | CAISESLNRGGNQPQHF
TRBJ2-3 | - | TRBV18 | CASSPPGGADTQYF
TRBJ1-5 | - | TRBV28 | CASSRVGPYSNQPQHF
TRBJ2-7 | TRBD2 | TRBV5-1 | CASSWEGSYEQYF
TRBJ2-7 | TRBD2 | TRBV6-5 | CASSNIAGGEQYF
TRBJ2-1 | TRBD2 | TRBV7-2 | CASSLGLAGIEQFF
TRBJ2-1 | - | TRBV2 | CASSERRDYNEQFF
TRBJ2-3 | TRBD1 | TRBV30 | CAWSVQGAKDTQYF
TRBJ2-7 | - | TRBV6-6 | CASDVQRTASYEQYF
TRBJ2-1 | - | TRBV4-1 | CASSRKDPRAPYNEQFF
TRBJ2-1 | TRBD1 | TRBV19 | CASSCRGPACEQFF
TRBJ1-1 | - | TRBV6-1 | CASSAPRGLLTVRTEAFF
TRBJ2-4 | - | TRBV6-4 | CASTPSVEAKNIQYF
TRBJ1-2 | TRBD1 | TRBV5-4 | CASSRDRGSYTF
TRBJ2-3 | - | TRBV12-5 | CASGPSGLRDTQYF
TRBJ2-1 | - | TRBV2 | CATGVAGEQFF